This TCR beta chain was retrieved from a study of blood T cell repertoires in COVID-19. While infection was still active, Seattle patients were enrolled and then followed longitudinally. Source study methods: Reference gene primer amplification yielded estimated nucleated cell counts. TCRdb's table, derived via immunoSEQ multiplex PCR, lists solely in-frame clones and lacks some. V and J calls and clone size are given by that table; D and trimming were obtained from the DNA. The table includes roughly 220,000 clones, 81% detected once. The CDR3 sequence is 15 residues long. Germline V gives CDR1 MNHEY, CDR2 SMNVEV (reference sequence). V was trimmed by 0 bases and J by 5 bases, leaving 13 bases between them.

Sequenced sample: peripheral blood. The chain couples TRBV27 to TRBJ1-1; D unclear. The receptor was isolated from a woman aged 80 or over with COVID-19, enrolled during active disease. CDR3 residues: CASSLSGRGWTEAFF. The CDR3 coding sequence is TGTGCCAGCAGTTTATCGGGCCGGGGTTGGACTGAAGCTTTCTTT.